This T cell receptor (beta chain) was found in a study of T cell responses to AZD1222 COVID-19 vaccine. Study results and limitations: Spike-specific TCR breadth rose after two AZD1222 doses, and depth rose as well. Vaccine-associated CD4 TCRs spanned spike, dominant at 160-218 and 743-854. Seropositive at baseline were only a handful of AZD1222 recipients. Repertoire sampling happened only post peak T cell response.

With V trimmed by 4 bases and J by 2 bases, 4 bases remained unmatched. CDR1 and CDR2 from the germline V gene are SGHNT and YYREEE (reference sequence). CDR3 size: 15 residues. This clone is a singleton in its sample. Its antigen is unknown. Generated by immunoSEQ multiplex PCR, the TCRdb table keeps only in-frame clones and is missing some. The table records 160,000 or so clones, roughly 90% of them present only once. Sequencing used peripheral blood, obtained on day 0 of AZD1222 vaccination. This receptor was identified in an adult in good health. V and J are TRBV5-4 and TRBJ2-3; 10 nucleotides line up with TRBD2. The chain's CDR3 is CASSHSGGTTDTQYF. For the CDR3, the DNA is TGTGCCAGCAGCCATAGCGGGGGGACCACAGATACGCAGTATTTT.